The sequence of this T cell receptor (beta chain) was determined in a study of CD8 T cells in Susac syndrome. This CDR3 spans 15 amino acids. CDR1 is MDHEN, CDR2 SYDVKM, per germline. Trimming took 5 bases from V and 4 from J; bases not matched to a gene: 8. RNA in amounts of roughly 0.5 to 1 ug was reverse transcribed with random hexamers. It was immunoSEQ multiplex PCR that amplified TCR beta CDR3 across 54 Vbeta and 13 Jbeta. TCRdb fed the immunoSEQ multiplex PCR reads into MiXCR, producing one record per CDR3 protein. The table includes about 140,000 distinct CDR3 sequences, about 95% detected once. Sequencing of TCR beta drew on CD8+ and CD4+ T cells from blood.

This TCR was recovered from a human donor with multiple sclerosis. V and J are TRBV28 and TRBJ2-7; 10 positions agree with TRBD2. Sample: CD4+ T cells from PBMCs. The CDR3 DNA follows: TGTGCCAGCAGTCGGCCGGGACTAGCGACTTACGAGCAGTACTTC. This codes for CASSRPGLATYEQYF. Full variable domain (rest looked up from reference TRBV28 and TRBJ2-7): DVKVTQSSRYLVKRTGEKVFLECVQDMDHENMFWYRQDPGLGLRLIYFSYDVKMKEKGDIPEGYSVSREKKERFSLILESASTNQTSMYLCASSRPGLATYEQYFGPGTRLTVT.